This T cell receptor (beta chain) was recorded in a study of T cells after yellow fever vaccination. A remark on this clonotype: Its antigen is still unknown.

With V trimmed by 7 bases and J by 8 bases, 13 bases remained unmatched. Germline V gene data show CDR1 as SGHTA and CDR2 as FQGNSA. CDR3 length equals 14 residues. TCRdb ran MiXCR on the 5' RACE reads and lists one entry per CDR3 protein. The data show about 260,000 distinct CDR3 sequences, 5.2% seen once. General study results and limits: Repertoires sorted by FACS could include abundant clonotypes that are contaminants from the bulk population. The secondary response showed a weaker magnitude and a faster peak, day 5 versus 15.

The starting material was CD4+ T cells sorted from PBMCs, obtained on the day of the yellow fever booster vaccination. This TCR derives from a man between 18 and 35 years old who received the YFV17D yellow fever vaccine. J is TRBJ1-2 and V is TRBV7-2; TRBD1 matches at 7 bases. The CDR3 nucleotides read TGTGCCAGCACCCCCTGGGAGGGGGCTGCGGGCTACACCTTC. Protein product: CASTPWEGAAGYTF.